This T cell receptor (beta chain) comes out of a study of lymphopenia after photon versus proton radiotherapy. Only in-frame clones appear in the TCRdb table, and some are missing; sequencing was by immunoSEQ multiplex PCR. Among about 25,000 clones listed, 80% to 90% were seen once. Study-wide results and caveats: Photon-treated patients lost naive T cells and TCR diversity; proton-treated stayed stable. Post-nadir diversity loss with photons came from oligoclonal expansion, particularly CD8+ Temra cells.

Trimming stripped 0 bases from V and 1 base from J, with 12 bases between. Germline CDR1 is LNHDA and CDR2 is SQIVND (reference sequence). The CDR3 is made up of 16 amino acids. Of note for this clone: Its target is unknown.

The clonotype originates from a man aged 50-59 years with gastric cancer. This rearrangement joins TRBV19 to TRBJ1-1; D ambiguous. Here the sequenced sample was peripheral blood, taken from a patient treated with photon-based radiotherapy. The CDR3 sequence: CASSIDPSGRNTEAFF. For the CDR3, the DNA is TGTGCCAGTAGTATAGACCCTAGTGGGAGGAACACTGAAGCTTTCTTT.